This T cell receptor (beta chain) originates from a study of CD8 T cells in ankylosing spondylitis. TCRdb analysed the 5' RACE reads with MiXCR anew, one entry per CDR3 protein. In the table there are some 120,000 distinct CDR3 sequences, roughly 6.6% of which are singletons. Looked up from germline, CDR1 is SQVTM and CDR2 is ANQGSEA. The CDR3 runs to 12 residues. The germline V and J ends were trimmed by 7 bases and 0 bases, with 9 bases remaining between them. Ten or more counts support this clonotype. The TCR comes from a male donor with ankylosing spondylitis or in good health (not recorded which). The chain uses TRBV29-1 and TRBJ1-1; the D is unclear. The sequencing input was blood, either unsorted or a sorted T cell fraction (not recorded which). The CDR3 DNA is TGCAGCGGTGGGTCGATGAACACTGAAGCTTTCTTT. This translates into CSGGSMNTEAFF.